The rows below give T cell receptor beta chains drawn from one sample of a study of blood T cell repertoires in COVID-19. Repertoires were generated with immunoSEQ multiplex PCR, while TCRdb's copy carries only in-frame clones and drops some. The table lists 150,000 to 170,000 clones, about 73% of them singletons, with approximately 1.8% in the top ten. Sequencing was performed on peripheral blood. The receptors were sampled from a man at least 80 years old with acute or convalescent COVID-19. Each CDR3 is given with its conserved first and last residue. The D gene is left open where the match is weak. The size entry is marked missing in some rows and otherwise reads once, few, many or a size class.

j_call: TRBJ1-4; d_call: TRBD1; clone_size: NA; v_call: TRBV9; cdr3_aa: CASSASQGAGWEKLFF; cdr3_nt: TGTGCCAGCAGTGCCAGTCAGGGGGCGGGTTGGGAAAAACTGTTTTTT
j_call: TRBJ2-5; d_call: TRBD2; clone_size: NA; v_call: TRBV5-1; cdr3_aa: CASSNNGGAGETQYF; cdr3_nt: TGCGCCAGCAGCAACAACGGGGGGGCCGGAGAGACCCAGTACTTC
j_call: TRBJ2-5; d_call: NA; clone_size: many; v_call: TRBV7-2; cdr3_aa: CASSLDGGGGETQYF; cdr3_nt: TGTGCCAGCAGCTTGGACGGAGGAGGCGGGGAGACCCAGTACTTC
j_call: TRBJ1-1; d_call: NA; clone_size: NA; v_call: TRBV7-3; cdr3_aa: CASSRDSGTASTEAFF; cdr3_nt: TGTGCCAGCAGCCGAGATTCCGGGACTGCTAGCACTGAAGCTTTCTTT
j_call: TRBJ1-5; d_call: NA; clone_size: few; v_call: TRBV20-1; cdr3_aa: CSASSSRGHQPQHF; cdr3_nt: TGCAGTGCTAGTTCATCCAGGGGCCATCAGCCCCAGCATTTT
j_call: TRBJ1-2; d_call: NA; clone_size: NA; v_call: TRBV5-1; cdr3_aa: CASSLGQLNYGYTF; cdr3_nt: TGCGCCAGCAGCTTGGGACAGCTTAACTATGGCTACACCTTC
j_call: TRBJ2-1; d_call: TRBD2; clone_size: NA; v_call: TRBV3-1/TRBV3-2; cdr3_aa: CASSQGLANNEQFF; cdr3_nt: TGTGCCAGCAGCCAAGGACTAGCGAACAATGAGCAGTTCTTC
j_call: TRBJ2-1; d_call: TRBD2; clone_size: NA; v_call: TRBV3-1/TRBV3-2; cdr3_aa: CASSPEGGAYNEQFF; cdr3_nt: TGTGCCAGCAGCCCCGAGGGAGGGGCCTACAATGAGCAGTTCTTC
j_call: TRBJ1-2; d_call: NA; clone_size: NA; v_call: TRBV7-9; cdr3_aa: CASSLVGGYGYTF; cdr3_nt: TGTGCCAGCAGCTTAGTGGGGGGCTATGGCTACACCTTC
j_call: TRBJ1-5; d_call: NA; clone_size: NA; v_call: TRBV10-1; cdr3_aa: CASRAGGGFNQPQHF; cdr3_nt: TGCGCCAGCAGGGCGGGGGGCGGATTCAATCAGCCCCAGCATTTT
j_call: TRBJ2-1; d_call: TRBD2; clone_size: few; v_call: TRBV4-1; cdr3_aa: CASSQTGTSGGLNEQFF; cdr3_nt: TGCGCCAGCAGCCAAACAGGGACTAGCGGGGGGTTAAATGAGCAGTTCTTC
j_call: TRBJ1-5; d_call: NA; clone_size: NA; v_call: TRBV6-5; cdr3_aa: CASGLGGQPQHF; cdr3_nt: TGTGCCAGCGGTCTAGGTGGTCAGCCCCAGCATTTT
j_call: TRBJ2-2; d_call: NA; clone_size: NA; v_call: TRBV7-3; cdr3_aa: CASSLSPRGYTGELFF; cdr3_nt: TGTGCCAGCAGCTTATCACCCCGGGGTTACACCGGGGAGCTGTTTTTT
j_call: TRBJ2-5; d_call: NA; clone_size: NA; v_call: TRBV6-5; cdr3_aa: CASSYGGWETQYF; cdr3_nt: TGTGCCAGCAGTTACGGGGGCTGGGAGACCCAGTACTTC
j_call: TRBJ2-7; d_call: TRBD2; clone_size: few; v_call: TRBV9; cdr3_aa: CASSVGLAGYEQYF; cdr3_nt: TGTGCCAGCAGCGTAGGACTAGCGGGGTACGAGCAGTACTTC
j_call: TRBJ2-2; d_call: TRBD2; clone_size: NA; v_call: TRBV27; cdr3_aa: CASSPPRTSVTGELFF; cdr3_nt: TGTGCCAGCAGTCCCCCCCGGACTAGCGTGACCGGGGAGCTGTTTTTT